This T cell receptor beta chain was captured by sequencing in a study of cytotoxic CD8 clonotypes in ibrutinib-treated CLL. At the level of the study: Sequencing produced an average of roughly 270,000 productive templates and more than 90,000 productive rearrangements per sample.

TCRdb keeps only in-frame clones here, not all; method: immunoSEQ multiplex PCR. Of about 130,000 clones in the sample, approximately 85% are singletons; the top ten hold roughly 2%. Comments on this clone: What it binds is unknown. This CDR3 is also generated by other DNA sequences in the sample.

Points from the study as a whole: Having risen at ibrutinib response, clonality had fallen back toward baseline by progression. Treatment left the uncommon public clonotypes either contracted or stable in frequency.

TCR beta library input comprised roughly 2 micrograms of genomic DNA from cryopreserved PBMCs. J was trimmed by 5 bases and V by 4 bases; bases with no gene match: 6. The CDR3 has 15 residues. CDR1 is MDHEN, CDR2 SYDVKM, per germline. This clonotype was sampled from a human donor with chronic lymphocytic leukemia. The chain joins TRBV28 to TRBJ2-2; the match to TRBD2 covers 8 bases. The sequences come from PBMCs, collected after 24 months of ibrutinib treatment. CDR3 coding DNA: TGTGCCAGCAGTTCGAGCGGGAGCAAAACCGGGGAGCTGTTTTTT. Its translation: CASSSSGSKTGELFF. Variable domain in full (rest from reference TRBV28 and TRBJ2-2): DVKVTQSSRYLVKRTGEKVFLECVQDMDHENMFWYRQDPGLGLRLIYFSYDVKMKEKGDIPEGYSVSREKKERFSLILESASTNQTSMYLCASSSSGSKTGELFFGEGSRLTVL.